The rows below give T cell receptor beta chains drawn from one sample of a study of T-cell reconstitution after alpha-beta-depleted transplantation in children. One entry per CDR3 protein, called by TCRdb with MiXCR from the PCR reads. Of around 100,000 distinct CDR3 sequences listed, around 5.9% were seen once; the top ten hold roughly 5.5%. The source was PBMCs, mostly from graft donor cells, collected 60 days after TCRalphabeta/CD19-depleted stem cell transplant. These TCRs come from a female patient aged 2-15 years who had a stem cell transplant for Fanconi anemia, so the T cells may come from the graft donor. Both conserved end residues are part of each CDR3. The D gene is left open where the match is weak. Some rows mark clone size as missing; the rest say once, few, many or name a class of expanded clone.

clone size: few
D gene: TRBD2
J gene: TRBJ2-3
V gene: TRBV18
CDR3 DNA: TGTGCCAGCTCACCGCGGGGACTAGAGACAGATACGCAGTATTTT
CDR3 protein: CASSPRGLETDTQYF

clone size: many
D gene: .
J gene: TRBJ2-1
V gene: TRBV5-1
CDR3 DNA: TGCGCCAGCAGCTTGGCAGTGGGGGTTGAGCAGTTCTTC
CDR3 protein: CASSLAVGVEQFF

clone size: many
D gene: TRBD2
J gene: TRBJ2-7
V gene: TRBV25-1
CDR3 DNA: TGTGCCAGCAGTATCACTAGCGGGGGGCCCTACGAGCAGTACTTC
CDR3 protein: CASSITSGGPYEQYF

clone size: .
D gene: TRBD2
J gene: TRBJ2-2
V gene: TRBV20-1
CDR3 DNA: TGCAGTGCTAGAAACACACCGGGACTAGCGGGGGGGATAAACACCGGGGAGCTGTTTTTT
CDR3 protein: CSARNTPGLAGGINTGELFF

clone size: many
D gene: TRBD1
J gene: TRBJ1-6
V gene: TRBV4-1
CDR3 DNA: TGCGCCAGCAGCCAAGATCCCTACGACAGGGCTCGTAATTCACCCCTCCACTTT
CDR3 protein: CASSQDPYDRARNSPLHF

clone size: .
D gene: .
J gene: TRBJ1-1
V gene: TRBV10-3
CDR3 DNA: TGTGCCATCAGTGGTACAGGGATCGCTGAAGCTTTCTTT
CDR3 protein: CAISGTGIAEAFF

clone size: many
D gene: .
J gene: TRBJ2-4
V gene: TRBV20-1
CDR3 DNA: TGCAGTGCTACAGGGAAAGACTTAGCCAAAAACATTCAGTACTTC
CDR3 protein: CSATGKDLAKNIQYF

clone size: many
D gene: TRBD2
J gene: TRBJ2-7
V gene: TRBV7-2
CDR3 DNA: TGTGCCAGCAGCTACCAGCGGGGGGATTACTACGAGCAGTACTTC
CDR3 protein: CASSYQRGDYYEQYF

clone size: many
D gene: TRBD1
J gene: TRBJ1-3
V gene: TRBV15
CDR3 DNA: TGTGCCACCAGCAGAGATCGGCGACAGGGTGGAAACACCATATATTTT
CDR3 protein: CATSRDRRQGGNTIYF

clone size: many
D gene: .
J gene: TRBJ1-3
V gene: TRBV2
CDR3 DNA: TGTGCCAGCAGTCGACAGGAAAACACCATATATTTT
CDR3 protein: CASSRQENTIYF

clone size: many
D gene: .
J gene: TRBJ2-7
V gene: TRBV9
CDR3 DNA: TGTGCCAGCAGCGTAGCCTGGATGCCCCTCTACGAGCAGTACTTC
CDR3 protein: CASSVAWMPLYEQYF

clone size: .
D gene: TRBD2
J gene: TRBJ2-7
V gene: TRBV5-1
CDR3 DNA: TGCGCCAGCAGCTTGAGGGTAGCGGGACCCTACGAGCAGTACTTC
CDR3 protein: CASSLRVAGPYEQYF

clone size: .
D gene: TRBD2
J gene: TRBJ2-7
V gene: TRBV20-1
CDR3 DNA: TGCAGTGCTAGATGGGGCGGGGGGCTCTCCTACGAGCAGTACTTC
CDR3 protein: CSARWGGGLSYEQYF

clone size: few
D gene: .
J gene: TRBJ2-3
V gene: TRBV30
CDR3 DNA: TGTGCCTGGAGTACGGCAGCCGCCTCCGCCGATACGCAGTATTTT
CDR3 protein: CAWSTAAASADTQYF

clone size: many
D gene: .
J gene: TRBJ1-1
V gene: TRBV29-1
CDR3 DNA: TGCAGCGTGGCTGAGGACAGAGAAGCTTTCTTT
CDR3 protein: CSVAEDREAFF

clone size: many
D gene: TRBD2
J gene: TRBJ2-7
V gene: TRBV10-3
CDR3 DNA: TGTGCCATCAGTCCACTTAGCGGGGACGAGCAGTACTTC
CDR3 protein: CAISPLSGDEQYF

clone size: many
D gene: .
J gene: TRBJ2-3
V gene: TRBV20-1
CDR3 DNA: TGCAGTGCTAGAGTTGGTCAGGGGATGGCTACGGCAGATACGCAGTATTTT
CDR3 protein: CSARVGQGMATADTQYF

clone size: few
D gene: TRBD1
J gene: TRBJ1-1
V gene: TRBV6-5
CDR3 DNA: TGTGCCAGCAGTTACAAAAGGACAGGGAACGCCGGCACTGAAGCTTTCTTT
CDR3 protein: CASSYKRTGNAGTEAFF

clone size: many
D gene: .
J gene: TRBJ1-1
V gene: TRBV4-1
CDR3 DNA: TGCGCCAGCAGCCAAGGAATAAGTTGGGAGGGGTTCACTGAAGCTTTCTTT
CDR3 protein: CASSQGISWEGFTEAFF

clone size: many
D gene: TRBD1
J gene: TRBJ1-2
V gene: TRBV20-1
CDR3 DNA: TGCAGTGCTAAGGGACAGGGGAGGAACTATGGCTACACCTTC
CDR3 protein: CSAKGQGRNYGYTF

clone size: .
D gene: .
J gene: TRBJ2-7
V gene: TRBV28
CDR3 DNA: TGTGCCATCCGGCAGCGATTTCTGTACGAGCAGTACTTC
CDR3 protein: CAIRQRFLYEQYF

clone size: many
D gene: TRBD2
J gene: TRBJ2-7
V gene: TRBV5-1
CDR3 DNA: TGCGCCAGCAGCTTGGGTGGACTAGCGCCCTACGAGCAGTACTTC
CDR3 protein: CASSLGGLAPYEQYF

clone size: .
D gene: .
J gene: TRBJ1-2
V gene: TRBV20-1
CDR3 DNA: TGCAGTGCGGCGGACAGATCTACTTATGGCTACACCTTC
CDR3 protein: CSAADRSTYGYTF

clone size: few
D gene: TRBD1
J gene: TRBJ2-7
V gene: TRBV28
CDR3 DNA: TGTGCCAGCAGTTTAATCGGTTTTTCCCCCGGGACAGGGGGCGAAAAGAGAAGATACGAGCAGTACTTC
CDR3 protein: CASSLIGFSPGTGGEKRRYEQYF

clone size: many
D gene: TRBD2
J gene: TRBJ2-3
V gene: TRBV6-2/TRBV6-3
CDR3 DNA: TGTGCCAGCAGTCTCCGGGGAGCGGGGCCTAGCACAGATACGCAGTATTTT
CDR3 protein: CASSLRGAGPSTDTQYF

clone size: many
D gene: .
J gene: TRBJ1-1
V gene: TRBV30
CDR3 DNA: TGTGCCTGGAACGATGGACAGTTGAACACTGAAGCTTTCTTT
CDR3 protein: CAWNDGQLNTEAFF

clone size: many
D gene: .
J gene: TRBJ2-4
V gene: TRBV20-1
CDR3 DNA: TGCAGTGCTATTGTCTTAGCCAAAAACATTCAGTACTTC
CDR3 protein: CSAIVLAKNIQYF

clone size: .
D gene: TRBD2
J gene: TRBJ2-2
V gene: TRBV28
CDR3 DNA: TGTGCCAGCAGTCGGACTAGCGGGAGGGCTAGTAATCCCGGGGAGCTGTTTTTT
CDR3 protein: CASSRTSGRASNPGELFF

clone size: many
D gene: .
J gene: TRBJ2-3
V gene: TRBV20-1
CDR3 DNA: TGCAGTGCTAGAGTGGGGGGCACAGATACGCAGTATTTT
CDR3 protein: CSARVGGTDTQYF

clone size: many
D gene: .
J gene: TRBJ1-2
V gene: TRBV29-1
CDR3 DNA: TGCAGCGTTGCTAACAGGGCCTTCTATGGCTACACCTTC
CDR3 protein: CSVANRAFYGYTF

clone size: many
D gene: TRBD2
J gene: TRBJ2-3
V gene: TRBV5-1
CDR3 DNA: TGCGCCAGCAGCTTTAACAGCGGGGGGGACACAGATACGCAGTATTTT
CDR3 protein: CASSFNSGGDTDTQYF

clone size: many
D gene: .
J gene: TRBJ2-3
V gene: TRBV7-2
CDR3 DNA: TGTGCCAGCAGCTCATTGACTAGAGCATTCGTCACAGATACGCAGTATTTT
CDR3 protein: CASSSLTRAFVTDTQYF

clone size: many
D gene: .
J gene: TRBJ1-6
V gene: TRBV7-2
CDR3 DNA: TGTGCCAGCAGCTTTACCACGGAGACACCCCTCCACTTT
CDR3 protein: CASSFTTETPLHF

clone size: .
D gene: .
J gene: TRBJ2-7
V gene: TRBV27
CDR3 DNA: TGTGCCAGCAGTTTATCCTCCTACTCCTACGAGCAGTACTTC
CDR3 protein: CASSLSSYSYEQYF

clone size: many
D gene: TRBD1
J gene: TRBJ1-3
V gene: TRBV12-3/TRBV12-4
CDR3 DNA: TGTGCCAGCAGTTCCCCACAGGGGCCTAGCTCTGGAAACACCATATATTTT
CDR3 protein: CASSSPQGPSSGNTIYF

clone size: many
D gene: .
J gene: TRBJ2-5
V gene: TRBV12-3/TRBV12-4
CDR3 DNA: TGTGCCAGCAGTTTGGGATGGGAGACCCAGTACTTC
CDR3 protein: CASSLGWETQYF